This T cell receptor beta chain is from a study of blood T cell repertoires in COVID-19. At the level of the study: Samples came from the United States, Italy and Spain, spanning acute and convalescent COVID-19. The cDNA or gDNA used as material had been derived from T cells, B-cell-depleted T cells, or PBMCs.

This CDR3 contains 16 residues. After removal of 5 bases from V and 3 bases from J, the junction contained 10 bases not matched to a gene. The germline V gene encodes CDR1 MDHEN and CDR2 SYDVKM. Produced via immunoSEQ multiplex PCR; TCRdb's table is partial and in-frame only. The table shows about 120,000 clones, with about 88% occurring only once. This clonotype originated in a woman aged 80 or over with acute or convalescent COVID-19. The rearrangement links TRBV28 to TRBJ2-7; 10 nucleotides agree with TRBD1. Sequencing used peripheral blood. CDR3 nucleotides: TGTGCCAGCAGTGGACCGGGACAGGGGTCTCGCTACGAGCAGTACTTC. The encoded protein is CASSGPGQGSRYEQYF.